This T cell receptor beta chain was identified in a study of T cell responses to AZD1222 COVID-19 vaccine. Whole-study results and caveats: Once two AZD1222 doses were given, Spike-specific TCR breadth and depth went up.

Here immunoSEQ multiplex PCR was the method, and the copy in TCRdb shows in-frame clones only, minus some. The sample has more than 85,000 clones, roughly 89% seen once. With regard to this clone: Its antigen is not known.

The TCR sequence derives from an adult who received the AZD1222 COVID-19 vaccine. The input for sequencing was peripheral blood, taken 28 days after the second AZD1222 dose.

This CDR3 is CASSMTDPFVGANVLTF. The CDR3 DNA is TGTGCCAGCAGTATGACAGACCCATTCGTGGGGGCCAACGTCCTGACTTTC. V usage is TRBV2 and J usage is TRBJ2-6, with a weak D call TRBD1 (5 bases). The CDR3 totals 17 residues. Germline values: CDR1 SNHLY, CDR2 FYNNEI. Trimming cost V 5 bases and J 4 bases, with 18 bases left between them.